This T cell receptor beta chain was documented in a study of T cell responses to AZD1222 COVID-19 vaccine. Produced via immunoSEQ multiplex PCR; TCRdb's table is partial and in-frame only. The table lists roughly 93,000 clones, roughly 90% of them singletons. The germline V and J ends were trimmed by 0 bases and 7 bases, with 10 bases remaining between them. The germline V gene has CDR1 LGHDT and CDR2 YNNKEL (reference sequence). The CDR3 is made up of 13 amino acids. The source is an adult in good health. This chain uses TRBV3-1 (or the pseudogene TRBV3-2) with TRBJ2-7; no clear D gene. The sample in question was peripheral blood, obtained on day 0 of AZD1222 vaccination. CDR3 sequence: CASSQDISREQYF. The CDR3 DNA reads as TGTGCCAGCAGCCAAGATATCTCGCGAGAGCAGTACTTC.